This T cell receptor (beta chain) was profiled in a study of blood T cell repertoires in COVID-19. About the study: Sites across the United States, Italy and Spain contributed samples from acute and convalescent COVID-19.

This clone was seen just once. The germline V gene has CDR1 MNHEY and CDR2 SVGEGT. V was trimmed by 5 bases and J by 1 base, leaving 14 bases between them. This CDR3 contains 15 residues. As originally analysed: Reference gene primer amplification gave nucleated cell count estimates. The repertoire was sequenced with immunoSEQ multiplex PCR; TCRdb's copy has only in-frame clones and lacks some. That table furnishes V, J and clone size, whereas the DNA furnished D and trimming. The sample has tens of thousands of clones; 86% are singletons. What was sequenced was peripheral blood. The receptor was derived from a man between 65 and 85 years old with active COVID-19. The chain joins TRBV6-2 or TRBV6-3 to TRBJ1-1; D gene ambiguous. CDR3 sequence (DNA): TGTGCCAGCAGTCAGACCGGAGGAGGGAACACTGAAGCTTTCTTT. It is translated as CASSQTGGGNTEAFF.